What follows is one T cell receptor beta chain and its context. The antigen remains unidentified. These data belong to a study of post-analysis software for immune sequencing data. Overall study context: The study covered relapsing-remitting, secondary progressive and progressive-relapsing courses of multiple sclerosis.

Included in the TCR beta cDNA libraries were unique molecular identifiers. Via MiXCR, TCRdb re-called the PCR reads, giving one row per CDR3 protein. The table has around 400,000 distinct CDR3 sequences, approximately 33% seen once. Study-level points and caveats: Multiple sclerosis patients showed significantly lower normalized Chao1 diversity than controls did. Under F measure analysis, samples from one preparation batch co-clustered strongly.

The receptor was isolated from a girl between 5 and 17 years old with multiple sclerosis. Sequenced sample: blood.

In DNA form, the CDR3 reads TGTGCCAGCAGCCCGCAGGTGAACACTGAAGCTTTCTTT. It specifies CASSPQVNTEAFF. The V and J genes are TRBV7-9 and TRBJ1-1; no clear D gene. V was clipped by 5 bases and J by 0 bases, with 7 bases between them. The CDR3 loop spans 13 amino acids. Germline assignment: CDR1 SEHNR and CDR2 FQNEAQ (reference sequence).